The 29 T cell receptor beta chains below come from one sample, sequenced in a study of T-cell reconstitution after alpha-beta-depleted transplantation in children. This sample's TCRbeta library carried unique molecular identifier barcodes. Using its own MiXCR run on the PCR reads, TCRdb lists one record per CDR3 protein. This table has 600,000 to 700,000 distinct CDR3 sequences, roughly 17% appearing once. The specimen was PBMCs from the stem cell graft donor, collected from the stem cell graft. Receptors were obtained from a human donor who donated a stem cell graft to a child with acute myeloid leukemia.

This clonotype occurred a few times. V usage is TRBV5-1 and J usage is TRBJ2-1; the D gene is possibly TRBD2 (5 bases). The V end was cut by 6 bases, the J end by 9 bases, with 10 bases between. CDR3 length equals 11 residues. Germline-derived CDR1 and CDR2 are SGHRS and YFSETQ. The CDR3 nucleotides are TGCGCCAGCAACTTTGGAGGTGAGCAGTTCTTC. Encoded protein: CASNFGGEQFF.

This chain joins TRBV7-2 and TRBJ2-1; 8 bases align to TRBD2. The length of the CDR3 is 16 residues. Germline CDR1 is SGHTA and CDR2 is FQGNSA. V lost 0 bases and J lost 4; bases outside the gene matches: 5. CDR3 region: CASSLAGGGTYNEQFF. The DNA for the CDR3 is TGTGCCAGCAGCTTAGCCGGCGGGGGGACTTACAATGAGCAGTTCTTC.

This clonotype was detected ten times or more. The chain is built from TRBV5-1 and TRBJ1-2; a possible D gene is TRBD1 (6 bases). The V end lost 4 bases, the J end lost 4 bases, and 23 bases lay between the germline ends. CDR3 length: 17 residues. The germline gives CDR1 SGHRS, CDR2 YFSETQ. The CDR3 reads CASSRIGTFEMGYGYTF. The CDR3 DNA reads as TGCGCCAGCAGCCGGATCGGGACATTCGAAATGGGCTATGGCTACACCTTC.

This clonotype was seen repeatedly, ten times or more. The genes are TRBV12-3 or TRBV12-4 and TRBJ2-7; 7 bases are shared with TRBD1. With V trimmed by 5 bases and J by 5 bases, 12 bases remained unmatched. CDR3 size: 15 residues. The CDR3 DNA follows: TGTGCCAGCAGTCCCCGAAATTCAGGGGGAGACGAGCAGTACTTC. It yields the protein CASSPRNSGGDEQYF.

This clonotype was seen at least ten times. CDR3 sequence reads: CSASWAGESIAKNIQYF. In nucleotides, the CDR3 is TGCAGTGCTAGTTGGGCAGGGGAGTCTATAGCCAAAAACATTCAGTACTTC. The genes are TRBV20-1 and TRBJ2-4; the D gene is possibly TRBD1 (6 bases). The CDR3 has 17 residues. Per the germline V gene, CDR1 is DFQATT and CDR2 is SNEGSKA (reference sequence). Trimming removed 3 bases at V and 0 bases at J, with 18 bases between.

There are a few counts of this clonotype. V gene TRBV12-5 combines with J gene TRBJ1-1; D gene unclear. Germline V gene data show CDR1 as LGHNT and CDR2 as FRNRAP. This CDR3 region has 17 residues. V lost 0 bases, J lost 4 bases, and 18 bases lay in between. CDR3 in amino acids: CASGLVHMRDVGTEAFF. CDR3 DNA sequence: TGTGCTAGTGGTTTGGTACATATGAGGGATGTGGGCACTGAAGCTTTCTTT.

This clonotype was observed at least ten times. The chain couples TRBV20-1 to TRBJ1-5; D remains unclear. The CDR3 consists of 14 residues. CDR1 and CDR2 from the germline V gene are DFQATT and SNEGSKA (reference sequence). Trimming removed 0 bases at V and 0 bases at J, with 6 bases between. DNA of the CDR3: TGCAGTGCTAGAGATTCGAATAGCAATCAGCCCCAGCATTTT. Amino acid sequence: CSARDSNSNQPQHF.

The sample holds a few counts of this clonotype. The V and J genes are TRBV4-3 and TRBJ2-2; the D gene is possibly TRBD2 (6 bases). The CDR3 sequence is 18 residues long. V lost 4 bases and J 0 bases, leaving 18 bases between the germline ends. The V gene's germline CDR1 is LGHNA and CDR2 YSLEER. CDR3 amino acids: CASSLSAVDYANTGELFF. In nucleotides, the CDR3 is TGCGCCAGCAGCCTATCAGCAGTGGACTACGCGAACACCGGGGAGCTGTTTTTT.

The chain recombines TRBV4-1 with TRBJ1-4; TRBD1 is a possible D gene (5 bases). Germline loops: CDR1 MGHRA, CDR2 YSYEKL. CDR3 length equals 16 residues. The V end lost 0 bases, the J end lost 6 bases, and 14 bases lay between the germline ends. Written as DNA, the CDR3 is TGCGCCAGCAGCCAAGATCGGCAGGGACTGGATGAAAAACTGTTTTTT. Translating gives CASSQDRQGLDEKLFF.

This clonotype was seen more than once but under ten times. J is TRBJ2-2 and V is TRBV28, with D possibly matching TRBD1 (5 bases). Germline CDR1 is MDHEN and CDR2 is SYDVKM. V was trimmed by 7 bases and J by 5 bases, leaving 17 bases between them. The CDR3 has 15 amino acids. In DNA form, the CDR3 reads TGTGCCAGCAAAGGGGTCCTGCATGGGACCGGGGAGCTGTTTTTT. Protein sequence: CASKGVLHGTGELFF.

This clonotype was counted ten times or more. The rearrangement links TRBV7-2 to TRBJ2-7; the D is unclear. CDR3 length equals 14 residues. Germline loops: CDR1 SGHTA, CDR2 FQGNSA. V lost 1 base and J 3 bases, leaving 10 bases between the germline ends. CDR3 sequence (DNA): TGTGCCAGCAGCTTAGTTGGCACCAGCTACGAGCAGTACTTC. It yields the protein CASSLVGTSYEQYF.

This clonotype was observed many times. This chain's CDR3 is CSAREPAGNEQFF. CDR3 DNA: TGCAGTGCTAGAGAACCCGCTGGGAATGAGCAGTTCTTC. The V gene is TRBV20-1, the J gene TRBJ2-1; D gene unclear. CDR3 size: 13 residues. CDR1 DFQATT and CDR2 SNEGSKA come from the germline V gene (reference sequence). Trimming removed 0 bases at V and 7 bases at J, with 10 bases between.

This clonotype was observed a few times. CDR3 DNA: TGCGCCAGCAGCCAGTACAGGGGGCTGGGGACTGAAGCTTTCTTT. As protein: CASSQYRGLGTEAFF. V is TRBV4-3 and J is TRBJ1-1, with TRBD1 matching over 9 bases. Germline V gene sequence: CDR1 LGHNA, CDR2 YSLEER. The CDR3 covers 15 residues. With 3 bases clipped from V and 5 bases from J, the junction kept 7 bases outside the gene matches.

At least ten counts were recorded for this clonotype. The gene calls are TRBV6-5 and TRBJ2-1, with unresolved D. The V gene's germline CDR1 is MNHEY and CDR2 SVGAGI. CDR3 length equals 13 residues. Trimming removed 0 bases at V and 8 bases at J, with 8 bases between. This CDR3 reads CASSYSTSHEQFF. In DNA form, the CDR3 reads TGTGCCAGCAGTTACTCGACATCCCATGAGCAGTTCTTC.

This clonotype was observed a few times. The CDR3 here is CSARVPWPGGVQTFF. Here the CDR3 DNA reads TGCAGTGCTAGAGTCCCCTGGCCAGGGGGCGTTCAAACTTTCTTT. This chain joins TRBV20-1 and TRBJ1-1, with TRBD1 matching over 8 bases. This CDR3 spans 15 amino acids. Germline values: CDR1 DFQATT, CDR2 SNEGSKA (reference sequence). Trimming removed 1 base from V and 12 bases from J; junction bases left unmatched: 16.

There are a few counts of this clonotype. The genes are TRBV24-1 and TRBJ1-2; D is perhaps TRBD1 (5 bases). CDR1 and CDR2 (germline): KGHDR, SFDVKD. The length of the CDR3 is 14 residues. V lost 2 bases and J 14 bases, leaving 20 bases between the germline ends. DNA for the CDR3: TGTGCCACCAGTGATTCGGAGAGGACAAAGAGGCGGACCTTC. Protein sequence: CATSDSERTKRRTF.

This clonotype came up many times. This chain uses TRBV20-1 with TRBJ2-1; tentative D call: TRBD2 (5 bases). This CDR3 comprises 14 residues. Germline-derived CDR1 and CDR2 are DFQATT and SNEGSKA (reference sequence). Trimming removed 1 base at V and 0 bases at J, with 7 bases between. CDR3 protein: CSARGGSSYNEQFF. CDR3 DNA sequence: TGCAGTGCTAGAGGTGGGAGCTCCTACAATGAGCAGTTCTTC.

This clonotype showed up many times. The chain recombines TRBV20-1 with TRBJ1-5; 7 positions match TRBD1. Germline trimming cut 5 bases from V and 0 bases from J; bases unmatched to any gene: 10. CDR3 size: 16 residues. The germline V gene has CDR1 DFQATT and CDR2 SNEGSKA (reference sequence). CDR3: CSAFPLQGNSNQPQHF. CDR3 DNA: TGCAGTGCTTTCCCTTTACAGGGGAATAGCAATCAGCCCCAGCATTTT.

The chain couples TRBV5-1 to TRBJ1-1; 8 bases fit TRBD1. CDR3 size: 16 residues. Germline V gene sequence: CDR1 SGHRS, CDR2 YFSETQ. Germline trimming cut 1 base from V and 3 bases from J; bases unmatched to any gene: 8. CDR3: CASSLTPGGGDTEAFF. CDR3 nucleotide sequence: TGCGCCAGCAGCTTGACCCCAGGGGGCGGGGACACTGAAGCTTTCTTT.

This clonotype was found many times. The chain couples TRBV29-1 to TRBJ1-1; 9 bases fit TRBD1. V trimming: 6 bases; J trimming: 6 bases; junction bases outside the gene matches: 5. This CDR3 has 12 residues. Germline CDR1 and CDR2: SQVTM and ANQGSEA. The CDR3 coding sequence is TGCAGCGTCTGGGACAGGGCGTCTGAAGCTTTCTTT. Its translation is CSVWDRASEAFF.

In its sample, this clonotype was seen a few times. V and J are TRBV5-1 and TRBJ2-6; no clear D. Trimming left V 7 bases short and J 0 bases short, with 5 bases between. CDR1 is SGHRS and CDR2 is YFSETQ in the germline V gene. This CDR3 contains 13 residues. CDR3 sequence: CASGDSGANVLTF. Written as DNA, the CDR3 is TGCGCCAGCGGGGACTCTGGGGCCAACGTCCTGACTTTC.

This clonotype has a count of ten or more. The chain carries TRBV20-1 and TRBJ2-7; tentatively, D is TRBD2 (5 bases). This CDR3 comprises 13 residues. The germline gives CDR1 DFQATT, CDR2 SNEGSKA (reference sequence). Trimming took off 1 base at V and 3 bases at J, with 10 bases between the two ends. The CDR3 DNA sequence: TGCAGTGCTAGAGGGCTAGCAGGCTACGAGCAGTACTTC. This codes for CSARGLAGYEQYF.

This clonotype was detected ten times or more. The chain recombines TRBV20-1 with TRBJ1-5, with D possibly TRBD1 on 5 matching bases. V lost 0 bases to trimming and J lost 0 bases, with 12 bases between them. CDR3 length equals 16 residues. The germline gives CDR1 DFQATT, CDR2 SNEGSKA (reference sequence). The DNA for the CDR3 is TGCAGTGCTAGAGATCCGGGGGGGGTTAGCAATCAGCCCCAGCATTTT. Translated, it gives CSARDPGGVSNQPQHF.

J is TRBJ2-3 and V is TRBV1; the D call TRBD1 from the table was never checked on the DNA. TRBV1 is a recognized pseudogene. The CDR3 spans 18 residues. CDR3: CTSSQYNRTGGSTDTQYF. The CDR3 region has the DNA TGCACCAGCAGCCAGTACAACAGGACAGGGGGATCCACAGATACGCAGTATTTT.

This clonotype was counted at least ten times. This chain connects TRBV29-1 to TRBJ2-3; 11 bases agree with TRBD2. This CDR3 has 15 amino acids. The V gene end was trimmed by 7 bases and the J gene end by 4 bases; junction bases not matched to a gene: 10. Germline loops: CDR1 SQVTM, CDR2 ANQGSEA. CDR3 in amino acids: CSADVTSGVADTQYF. CDR3 DNA sequence: TGCAGCGCAGACGTGACTAGCGGGGTCGCAGATACGCAGTATTTT.

This clonotype occurred many times. This rearrangement joins TRBV20-1 to TRBJ2-1; D is perhaps TRBD2 (5 bases). The germline V and J ends were trimmed by 6 bases and 7 bases, with 16 bases remaining between them. The CDR3 has 13 amino acids. Germline CDR1 and CDR2: DFQATT and SNEGSKA (reference sequence). CDR3 in amino acids: CSAAPTGWNEQFF. DNA for the CDR3: TGCAGTGCAGCCCCGACGGGATGGAATGAGCAGTTCTTC.

At least ten counts were recorded for this clonotype. This chain joins TRBV29-1 and TRBJ2-5; D perhaps matches TRBD2 (5 bases). The CDR3 has 11 residues. V was cut by 4 bases and J by 10 bases, with 13 bases left in between. Germline lookup yields CDR1 SQVTM and CDR2 ANQGSEA. The CDR3 nucleotides read TGCAGCGTTGGAGTAGGTGGGAGCCAGTACTTC. It specifies CSVGVGGSQYF.

There are a few counts of this clonotype. This chain links TRBV4-1 with TRBJ2-1; 9 bases match TRBD2. Germline V gene data show CDR1 as MGHRA and CDR2 as YSYEKL. This CDR3 has 16 residues. V was clipped by 4 bases and J by 10 bases; unmatched bases: 14. The CDR3 sequence: CASSPTAGGPSGEQFF. The CDR3 nucleotides are TGCGCCAGCAGCCCCACAGCGGGGGGCCCATCAGGGGAGCAGTTCTTC.

Ten or more counts support this clonotype. The chain has TRBV6-1 and TRBJ1-6; D is ambiguous. The CDR3 loop spans 13 amino acids. Germline lookup yields CDR1 MNHNS and CDR2 SASEGT. V was shortened by 8 bases and J by 5 bases, with 10 bases between the two germline ends. Here the CDR3 reads CASGGTNNSPLHF. For the CDR3, the DNA is TGTGCCAGCGGTGGTACCAATAATTCACCCCTCCACTTT.